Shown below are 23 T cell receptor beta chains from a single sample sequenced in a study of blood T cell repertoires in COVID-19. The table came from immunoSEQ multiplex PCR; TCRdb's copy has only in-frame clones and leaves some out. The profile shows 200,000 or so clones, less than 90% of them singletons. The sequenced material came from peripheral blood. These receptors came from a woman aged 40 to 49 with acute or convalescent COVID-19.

Here the CDR3 DNA reads TGTGCCAGCAGTAGGGGCACCTCTGAAGCTTTCTTT. This encodes CASSRGTSEAFF. The chain joins TRBV12-3 or TRBV12-4 to TRBJ1-1, with D possibly TRBD1 on 5 matching bases. The CDR3 extends over 12 amino acids. Trimming pared 5 bases from V and 6 bases from J, leaving 10 bases between.

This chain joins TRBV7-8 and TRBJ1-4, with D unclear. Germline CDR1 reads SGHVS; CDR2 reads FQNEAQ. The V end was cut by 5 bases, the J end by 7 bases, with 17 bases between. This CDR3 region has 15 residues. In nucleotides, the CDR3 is TGTGCCAGCAGCCCCAGAGATACAGTATTTGAAAAACTGTTTTTT. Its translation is CASSPRDTVFEKLFF.

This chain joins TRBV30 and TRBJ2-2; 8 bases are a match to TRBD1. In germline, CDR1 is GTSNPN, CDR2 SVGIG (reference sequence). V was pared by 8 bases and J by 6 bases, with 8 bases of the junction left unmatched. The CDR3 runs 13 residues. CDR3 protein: CAHGQGAAGELFF. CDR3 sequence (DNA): TGTGCCCATGGACAGGGTGCAGCCGGGGAGCTGTTTTTT.

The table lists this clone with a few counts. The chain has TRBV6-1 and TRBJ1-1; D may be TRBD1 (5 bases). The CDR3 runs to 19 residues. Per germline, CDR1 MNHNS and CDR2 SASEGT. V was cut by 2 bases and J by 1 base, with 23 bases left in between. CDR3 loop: CASSEWGGWGEKGNTEAFF. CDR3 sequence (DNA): TGTGCCAGCAGTGAATGGGGTGGATGGGGGGAGAAGGGGAACACTGAAGCTTTCTTT.

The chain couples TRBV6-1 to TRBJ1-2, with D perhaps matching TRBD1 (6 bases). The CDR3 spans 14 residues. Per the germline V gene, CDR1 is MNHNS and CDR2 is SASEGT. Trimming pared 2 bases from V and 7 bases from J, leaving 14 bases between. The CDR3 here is CASSESPGTTGYTF. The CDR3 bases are TGTGCCAGCAGTGAATCTCCAGGGACAACTGGCTACACCTTC.

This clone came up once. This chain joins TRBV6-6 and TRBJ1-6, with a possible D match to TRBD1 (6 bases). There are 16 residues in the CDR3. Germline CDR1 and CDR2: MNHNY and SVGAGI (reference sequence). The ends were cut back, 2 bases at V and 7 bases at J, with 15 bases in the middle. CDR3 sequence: CASSYQGRTANSPLHF. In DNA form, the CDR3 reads TGTGCCAGCAGTTACCAGGGGCGGACGGCCAATTCACCCCTCCACTTT.

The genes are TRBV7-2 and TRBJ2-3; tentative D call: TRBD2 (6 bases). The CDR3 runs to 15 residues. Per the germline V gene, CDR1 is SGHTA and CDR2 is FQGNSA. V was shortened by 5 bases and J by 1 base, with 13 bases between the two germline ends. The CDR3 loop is CASSPPGLRTDTQYF. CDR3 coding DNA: TGTGCCAGCAGCCCCCCGGGACTCCGCACAGATACGCAGTATTTT.

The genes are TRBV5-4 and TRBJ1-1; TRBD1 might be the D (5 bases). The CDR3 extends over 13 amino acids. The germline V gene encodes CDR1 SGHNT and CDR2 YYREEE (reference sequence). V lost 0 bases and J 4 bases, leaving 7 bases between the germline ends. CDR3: CASSLERGTEAFF. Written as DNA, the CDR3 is TGTGCCAGCAGCTTGGAAAGGGGCACTGAAGCTTTCTTT.

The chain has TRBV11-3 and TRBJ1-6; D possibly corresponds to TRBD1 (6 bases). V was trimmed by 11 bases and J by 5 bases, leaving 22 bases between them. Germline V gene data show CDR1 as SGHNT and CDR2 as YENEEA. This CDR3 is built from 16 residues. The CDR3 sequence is CAEQGGGREDNSPLHF. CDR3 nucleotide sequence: TGTGCCGAGCAAGGGGGGGGCAGGGAGGATAATTCACCCCTCCACTTT.

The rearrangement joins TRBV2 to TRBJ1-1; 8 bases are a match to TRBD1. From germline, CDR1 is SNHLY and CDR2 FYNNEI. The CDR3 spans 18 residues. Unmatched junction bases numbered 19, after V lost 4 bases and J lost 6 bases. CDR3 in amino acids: CASSGNRGTGRRIAEAFF. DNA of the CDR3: TGTGCCAGCAGTGGAAACCGGGGGACAGGCCGCCGAATTGCTGAAGCTTTCTTT. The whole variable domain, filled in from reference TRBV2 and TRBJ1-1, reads EPEVTQTPSHQVTQMGQEVILRCVPISNHLYFYWYRQILGQKVEFLVSFYNNEISEKSEIFDDQFSVERPDGSNFTLKIRSTKLEDSAMYFCASSGNRGTGRRIAEAFFGQGTRLTVV.

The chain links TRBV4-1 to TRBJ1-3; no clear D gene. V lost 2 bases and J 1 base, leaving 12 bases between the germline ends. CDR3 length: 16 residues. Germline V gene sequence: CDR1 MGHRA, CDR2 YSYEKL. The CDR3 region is CASSQPTRDSGNTIYF. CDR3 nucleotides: TGCGCCAGCAGCCAACCAACGCGGGATTCTGGAAACACCATATATTTT.

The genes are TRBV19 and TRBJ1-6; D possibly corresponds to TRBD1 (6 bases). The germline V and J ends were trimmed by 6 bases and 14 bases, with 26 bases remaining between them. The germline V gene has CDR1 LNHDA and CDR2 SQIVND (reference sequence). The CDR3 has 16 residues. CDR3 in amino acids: CASRPSSRTVWSSLHF. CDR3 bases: TGTGCCAGTAGACCGAGCTCCCGGACAGTTTGGTCGTCCCTCCACTTT.

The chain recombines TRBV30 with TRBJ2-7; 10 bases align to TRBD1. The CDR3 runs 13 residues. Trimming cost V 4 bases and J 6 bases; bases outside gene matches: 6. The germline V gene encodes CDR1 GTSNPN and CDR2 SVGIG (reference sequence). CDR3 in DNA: TGTGCCTGGAATGGACAGGGGGACGGCGAGCAGTACTTC. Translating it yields CAWNGQGDGEQYF.

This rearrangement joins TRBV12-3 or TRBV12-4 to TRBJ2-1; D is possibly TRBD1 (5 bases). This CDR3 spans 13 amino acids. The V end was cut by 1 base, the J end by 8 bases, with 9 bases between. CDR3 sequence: CASSLGGADEQFF. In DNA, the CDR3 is TGTGCCAGCAGTTTAGGTGGGGCGGATGAGCAGTTCTTC.

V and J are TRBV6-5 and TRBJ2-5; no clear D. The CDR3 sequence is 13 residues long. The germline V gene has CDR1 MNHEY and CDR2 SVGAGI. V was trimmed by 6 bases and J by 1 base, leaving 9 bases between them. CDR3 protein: CASSTATQETQYF. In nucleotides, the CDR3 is TGTGCCAGCAGCACTGCCACCCAAGAGACCCAGTACTTC.

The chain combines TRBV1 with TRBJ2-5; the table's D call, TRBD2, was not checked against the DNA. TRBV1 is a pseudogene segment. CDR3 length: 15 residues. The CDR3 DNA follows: TGCACCAGCAGCCAAGAGAAGGGGACTGGAGAGACCCAGTACTTC. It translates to CTSSQEKGTGETQYF.

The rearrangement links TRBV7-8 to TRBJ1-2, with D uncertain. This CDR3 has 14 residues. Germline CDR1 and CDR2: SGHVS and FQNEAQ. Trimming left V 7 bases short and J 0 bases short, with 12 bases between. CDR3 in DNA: TGTGCCAGCACCTCGGAGAGCCCTAACTATGGCTACACCTTC. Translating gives CASTSESPNYGYTF.

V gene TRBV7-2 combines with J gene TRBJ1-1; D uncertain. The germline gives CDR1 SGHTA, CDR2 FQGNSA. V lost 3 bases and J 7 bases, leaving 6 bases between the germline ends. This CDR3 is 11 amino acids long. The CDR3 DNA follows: TGTGCCAGCAGCTTTTACAGTGAAGCTTTCTTT. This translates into CASSFYSEAFF.

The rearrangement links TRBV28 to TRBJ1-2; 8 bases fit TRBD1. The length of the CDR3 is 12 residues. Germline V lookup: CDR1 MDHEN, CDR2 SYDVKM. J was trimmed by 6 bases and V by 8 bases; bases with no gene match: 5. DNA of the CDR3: TGTGCCAGCGAAGGACAGGGAGATGGCTACACCTTC. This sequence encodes CASEGQGDGYTF.

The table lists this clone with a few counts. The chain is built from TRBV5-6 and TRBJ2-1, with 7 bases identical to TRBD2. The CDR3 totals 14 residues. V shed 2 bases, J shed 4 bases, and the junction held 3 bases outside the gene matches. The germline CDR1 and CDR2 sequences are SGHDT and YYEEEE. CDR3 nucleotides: TGTGCCAGCAGCTTCATTAGCGGGTACAATGAGCAGTTCTTC. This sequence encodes CASSFISGYNEQFF.

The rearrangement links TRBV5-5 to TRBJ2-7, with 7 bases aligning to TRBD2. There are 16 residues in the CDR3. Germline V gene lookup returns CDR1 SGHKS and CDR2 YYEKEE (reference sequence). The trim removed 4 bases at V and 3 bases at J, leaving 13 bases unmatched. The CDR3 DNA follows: TGTGCCAGCAGCGCCCCTGGTGGCGGGAGAAACTACGAGCAGTACTTC. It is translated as CASSAPGGGRNYEQYF. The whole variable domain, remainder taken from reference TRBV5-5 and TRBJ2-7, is DAGVTQSPTHLIKTRGQQVTLRCSPISGHKSVSWYQQVLGQGPQFIFQYYEKEERGRGNFPDRFSARQFPNYSSELNVNALLLGDSALYLCASSAPGGGRNYEQYFGPGTRLTVT.

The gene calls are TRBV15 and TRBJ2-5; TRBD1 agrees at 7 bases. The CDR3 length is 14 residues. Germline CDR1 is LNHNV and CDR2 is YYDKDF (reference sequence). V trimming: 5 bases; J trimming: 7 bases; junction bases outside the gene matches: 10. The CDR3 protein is CATSLQGQSGTQYF. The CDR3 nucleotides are TGTGCCACCAGCCTTCAGGGACAGAGTGGGACCCAGTACTTC.

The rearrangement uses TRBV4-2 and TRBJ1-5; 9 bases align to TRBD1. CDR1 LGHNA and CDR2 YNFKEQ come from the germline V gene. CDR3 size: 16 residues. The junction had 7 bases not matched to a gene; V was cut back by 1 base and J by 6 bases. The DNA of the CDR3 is TGTGCCAGCAGCCAAGGGGTCACAGGGGGCTTTCAGCCCCAGCATTTT. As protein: CASSQGVTGGFQPQHF.